This passage covers 27 T cell receptor beta chains from one sample sequenced in a study of blood T cell repertoires in COVID-19. TCRdb's table, derived via immunoSEQ multiplex PCR, lists solely in-frame clones and lacks some. This table has 50,000 or so clones, approximately 80% appearing once. The specimen sequenced was peripheral blood. These receptors were taken from a man in his 70s with acute or convalescent COVID-19.

The J gene is TRBJ2-7, the V gene TRBV6-5, with 9 bases that match TRBD1. CDR1 is MNHEY, CDR2 SVGAGI, per germline. The CDR3 extends over 13 amino acids. Unmatched junction bases numbered 1, after V lost 4 bases and J lost 3 bases. Here the CDR3 reads CASSLGQGYEQYF. In nucleotides, the CDR3 is TGTGCCAGCAGTTTGGGACAGGGCTACGAGCAGTACTTC.

The chain has TRBV6-2 or TRBV6-3 and TRBJ2-3; a weak D match, TRBD2 (6 bases). The CDR3 covers 15 residues. Trimming removed 5 bases at V and 1 base at J, with 13 bases between. Germline lookup yields CDR1 MNHEY and CDR2 SVGEGT. The CDR3 sequence is CASSPWRGGTDTQYF. The CDR3 coding sequence is TGTGCCAGCAGTCCCTGGAGGGGTGGCACAGATACGCAGTATTTT.

The chain is built from TRBV5-1 and TRBJ1-2, with D possibly being TRBD1 (5 bases). The V gene lost 1 base and the J gene lost 4 bases, with 14 bases spanning the gap. The CDR3 consists of 15 residues. Germline assignment: CDR1 SGHRS and CDR2 YFSETQ. For the CDR3, the DNA is TGCGCCAGCAGCTTGCGGCGGGGGGGAGGCTATGGCTACACCTTC. This encodes CASSLRRGGGYGYTF.

This chain links TRBV3-1 (or the pseudogene TRBV3-2) with TRBJ2-3; the D gene is possibly TRBD2 (6 bases). Trimming took 5 bases from V and 2 from J, leaving 14 bases between them. This CDR3 region has 15 residues. CDR1 is LGHDT, CDR2 YNNKEL, per germline (reference sequence). CDR3 protein: CASSSPGTSTDTQYF. The CDR3 bases are TGTGCCAGCAGCTCCCCTGGGACTTCCACAGATACGCAGTATTTT.

The rearrangement joins TRBV4-2 to TRBJ1-2; TRBD1 might be the D (6 bases). Trimming took off 5 bases at V and 8 bases at J, with 21 bases between the two ends. Germline CDR1 LGHNA, CDR2 YNFKEQ. The CDR3 loop spans 15 amino acids. The CDR3 loop reads CASSLLGRGASGYTF. CDR3 bases: TGTGCCAGCAGCTTACTTGGACGGGGGGCGTCCGGCTACACCTTC.

The rearrangement uses TRBV19 and TRBJ1-5; D not resolved. The CDR3 extends over 13 amino acids. V was trimmed by 2 bases and J by 3 bases, leaving 5 bases between them. Germline CDR1 and CDR2: LNHDA and SQIVND (reference sequence). The CDR3 DNA reads as TGTGCCAGTAGTATAACCTACAATCAGCCCCAGCATTTT. Its translation: CASSITYNQPQHF.

V gene TRBV6-5 combines with J gene TRBJ1-5; D is ambiguous. CDR1 is MNHEY and CDR2 is SVGAGI in the germline V gene. CDR3 length equals 14 residues. V lost 2 bases and J lost 1, with 6 bases in between. This CDR3 is CASSYTDSNQPQHF. The CDR3 bases are TGTGCCAGCAGTTACACAGACAGCAATCAGCCCCAGCATTTT.

This clone was found a few times. The rearrangement links TRBV11-2 to TRBJ2-7, with 12 bases aligning to TRBD2. V shed 5 bases, J shed 2 bases, and the junction held 4 bases outside the gene matches. This CDR3 spans 15 amino acids. Germline CDR1 SGHAT, CDR2 FQNNGV. The CDR3 loop reads CASSIRTSGTYEQYF. The CDR3 nucleotides are TGTGCCAGCAGCATACGGACTAGCGGGACCTACGAGCAGTACTTC.

J is TRBJ1-2 and V is TRBV9; TRBD1 agrees at 11 bases. Germline lookup yields CDR1 SGDLS and CDR2 YYNGEE. The trim removed 4 bases at V and 8 bases at J, leaving 7 bases unmatched. This CDR3 has 14 residues. For the CDR3, the DNA is TGTGCCAGCAGCAGAGGACAGGGGGCTTTGGGCTACACCTTC. Translating it yields CASSRGQGALGYTF.

The rearrangement links TRBV7-2 to TRBJ2-5; possibly TRBD2 for D (6 bases). The CDR3 sequence is 16 residues long. Germline CDR1 SGHTA, CDR2 FQGNSA. Deletions cut 3 bases from V and 4 bases from J, with 18 bases between. The DNA for the CDR3 is TGTGCCAGCAGCTTCGTCGCCTTTGGGGGAGGAGAGACCCAGTACTTC. Translated: CASSFVAFGGGETQYF.

The V gene is TRBV6-1, the J gene TRBJ1-4; 9 bases agree with TRBD1. Germline V lookup: CDR1 MNHNS, CDR2 SASEGT. The CDR3 consists of 16 residues. The V gene end was trimmed by 2 bases and the J gene end by 5 bases; junction bases not matched to a gene: 6. The CDR3 reads CASSEQGQGINEKLFF. CDR3 nucleotides: TGTGCCAGCAGTGAACAAGGACAGGGGATAAATGAAAAACTGTTTTTT.

This clone came up a few times. The chain combines TRBV2 with TRBJ2-2; 7 positions agree with TRBD2. The germline V gene has CDR1 SNHLY and CDR2 FYNNEI. The V and J ends lost 0 bases and 8 bases, in that order; junction bases with no gene match: 6. CDR3 size: 15 residues. CDR3 in amino acids: CASSEAASGLGELFF. CDR3 coding DNA: TGTGCCAGCAGTGAAGCCGCTAGCGGTTTGGGGGAGCTGTTTTTT.

V is TRBV11-2 and J is TRBJ1-1, with D hard to call. CDR3 length equals 14 residues. In germline, CDR1 is SGHAT, CDR2 FQNNGV. V was trimmed by 0 bases and J by 2 bases, leaving 7 bases between them. CDR3: CASSLDPQNTEAFF. As DNA, the CDR3 is TGTGCCAGCAGCTTAGATCCCCAAAACACTGAAGCTTTCTTT.

This clone turned up a few times. The chain combines TRBV30 with TRBJ2-7; D perhaps matches TRBD1 (6 bases). The length of the CDR3 is 12 residues. V was pared by 0 bases and J by 7 bases, with 10 bases between. Germline values: CDR1 GTSNPN, CDR2 SVGIG (reference sequence). The CDR3 here is CAWSVQGVEQYF. CDR3 DNA sequence: TGTGCCTGGAGTGTACAGGGAGTGGAGCAGTACTTC.

The chain is built from TRBV5-1 and TRBJ1-3; D is uncertain. The CDR3 contains 16 residues. V lost 4 bases and J 2 bases, leaving 16 bases between the germline ends. The V gene's germline CDR1 is SGHRS and CDR2 YFSETQ. CDR3 region: CASSLAQAKAGNTIYF. CDR3 bases: TGCGCCAGCAGCCTTGCCCAGGCGAAGGCTGGAAACACCATATATTTT.

V and J are TRBV18 and TRBJ1-1; D uncertain. Trimming took 4 bases from V and 4 from J, leaving 16 bases between them. The germline V gene has CDR1 KGHSH and CDR2 LQKENI. The CDR3 is 15 amino acids. CDR3 coding DNA: TGTGCCAGCTCACTTCAGGATGCGGGCGGCACTGAAGCTTTCTTT. It specifies CASSLQDAGGTEAFF. Full variable domain (outside the CDR3, taken from reference TRBV18 and TRBJ1-1): NAGVMQNPRHLVRRRGQEARLRCSPMKGHSHVYWYRQLPEEGLKFMVYLQKENIIDESGMPKERFSAEFPKEGPSILRIQQVVRGDSAAYFCASSLQDAGGTEAFFGQGTRLTVV.

The table lists this clone with a few counts. This sequence joins TRBV4-1 and TRBJ1-1; the D is unclear. Germline values: CDR1 MGHRA, CDR2 YSYEKL. V was pared by 4 bases and J by 7 bases, with 19 bases between. This CDR3 region has 15 residues. This CDR3 reads CASSPILRSRGEAFF. CDR3 nucleotide sequence: TGCGCCAGCAGCCCCATCTTAAGATCTCGAGGTGAAGCTTTCTTT.

J is TRBJ1-5 and V is TRBV21-1; no check of the table's D call, TRBD1, against the DNA was made. TRBV21-1 is annotated as a pseudogene. This CDR3 contains 19 residues. CDR3 DNA sequence: TGTGCCAGCAGCAAAGGGGGCGGGACAGGGAGGCGCGGCAATCAGCCCCAGCATTTT. Encoded protein: CASSKGGGTGRRGNQPQHF.

The chain joins TRBV18 to TRBJ1-1; 9 positions agree with TRBD1. V was pared by 3 bases and J by 6 bases, with 8 bases of the junction left unmatched. The germline CDR1 and CDR2 sequences are KGHSH and LQKENI. This CDR3 contains 15 residues. The CDR3 loop is CASSPGTGGESEAFF. Here the CDR3 DNA reads TGTGCCAGCTCACCGGGTACAGGGGGCGAGTCTGAAGCTTTCTTT.

This chain joins TRBV20-1 and TRBJ1-6, with 7 bases lining up with TRBD1. The germline V gene encodes CDR1 DFQATT and CDR2 SNEGSKA (reference sequence). CDR3 length: 14 amino acids. V lost 3 bases, J lost 5 bases, and 4 bases stayed unmatched. CDR3: CSASYQGDNSPLHF. DNA of the CDR3: TGCAGTGCTAGTTATCAGGGGGATAATTCACCCCTCCACTTT.

The CDR3 region is CATSDFTANYGYTF. The CDR3 nucleotides are TGTGCCACCAGTGATTTCACAGCTAACTATGGCTACACCTTC. V is TRBV24-1 and J is TRBJ1-2, with unresolved D. With 1 base removed from V and 0 bases from J, the gap between germline ends came to 5 bases. The germline V gene has CDR1 KGHDR and CDR2 SFDVKD. The CDR3 covers 14 residues.

This chain links TRBV10-2 with TRBJ1-5; TRBD1 aligns across 9 bases. The CDR3 has 14 amino acids. V shed 0 bases, J shed 9 bases, and the junction held 3 bases outside the gene matches. Germline loops: CDR1 WSHSY, CDR2 SAAADI. This CDR3 reads CASSESTGGLPQHF. In DNA form, the CDR3 reads TGCGCCAGCAGTGAGTCGACAGGGGGGTTGCCCCAGCATTTT.

V is TRBV7-2 and J is TRBJ1-1; 7 nucleotides line up with TRBD1. This CDR3 contains 15 residues. The trim removed 2 bases at V and 1 base at J, leaving 4 bases unmatched. Germline assignment: CDR1 SGHTA and CDR2 FQGNSA. DNA of the CDR3: TGTGCCAGCAGCTTACGGACAGGACGGAACACTGAAGCTTTCTTT. Encoded protein: CASSLRTGRNTEAFF.

The chain links TRBV7-9 to TRBJ1-2, with D possibly TRBD1 on 5 matching bases. The germline V gene has CDR1 SEHNR and CDR2 FQNEAQ (reference sequence). This CDR3 contains 16 residues. Trimming left V 0 bases short and J 2 bases short, with 13 bases between. The CDR3: CASSLAYKGRNYGYTF. The CDR3 DNA sequence: TGTGCCAGCAGCTTAGCGTATAAGGGGCGAAACTATGGCTACACCTTC.

The chain employs TRBV5-1 and TRBJ2-7, with D perhaps TRBD2 (6 bases). Germline CDR1 SGHRS, CDR2 YFSETQ. V was cut by 4 bases and J by 2 bases, with 10 bases left in between. The CDR3 runs 13 residues. The CDR3 sequence: CASSTEGAYEQYF. CDR3 DNA: TGCGCCAGCAGCACGGAGGGAGCCTACGAGCAGTACTTC.

The chain has TRBV4-3 and TRBJ2-7; 7 nucleotides agree with TRBD1. Losses at the gene ends were 3 bases for V and 0 bases for J; bases not matched to a gene: 2. CDR1 is LGHNA and CDR2 is YSLEER in the germline V gene. The CDR3 is 14 residues long. The CDR3: CASSQDRSSYEQYF. CDR3 DNA sequence: TGCGCCAGCAGCCAGGACAGGAGCTCCTACGAGCAGTACTTC.

In its sample, this clone was seen a few times. This chain connects TRBV19 to TRBJ2-1; 9 bases align to TRBD1. V shed 3 bases and J 6 bases; nucleotides not matched to a gene: 6. The CDR3 covers 15 residues. Germline V gene lookup returns CDR1 LNHDA and CDR2 SQIVND (reference sequence). CDR3 in DNA: TGTGCCAGTAGTATTGGGACAGGGACAATCAATGAGCAGTTCTTC. This encodes CASSIGTGTINEQFF.